This T cell receptor (beta chain) appears in the sequencing data of a study of T cells in Graves' hyperthyroidism and ophthalmopathy. Exclusion of patients followed from uncontrolled infection, other autoimmune disease, pregnancy or lactation. Source material for PBMCs was 10 ml fresh peripheral blood. Broader study findings: Appearing also in blood were most of the thyroid clonotypes expanded above 0.001.

This clonotype was observed many times. The target antigen is unknown. Trimming removed 6 bases from V and 5 bases from J; junction bases left unmatched: 5. Germline loops: CDR1 MNHEY, CDR2 SVGAGI. The CDR3 sequence is 13 residues long. Template material for amplifying TCR beta CDR3 regions consisted of RNA transcripts. First-round RT-PCR of the TCR CDR3 relied on the HTBI primer set. Via MiXCR, TCRdb re-called the multiplex PCR reads, giving one row per CDR3 protein. The sample lists about 270,000 distinct CDR3 sequences, less than 30% occurring once. The chain has TRBV6-5 and TRBJ2-5, with 8 bases identical to TRBD2. This clonotype was sampled from a middle-aged man with Graves' hyperthyroidism that later progressed to Graves' ophthalmopathy. Sequences were obtained from blood. CDR3 nucleotides: TGTGCCAGCAGAAGGACTAGCCGCGAGACCCAGTACTTC. It yields the protein CASRRTSRETQYF.